The T cell receptor beta chain described here comes from a study of OX40 agonist ivuxolimab in advanced cancers. Libraries were prepared by immunoSEQ multiplex PCR; TCRdb keeps only in-frame clonotypes and omits some of them. This table holds about 48,000 clones, more than 65% found once. The CDR3 has 12 amino acids. Deletions cut 5 bases from V and 7 bases from J, with 9 bases between. Germline V lookup: CDR1 LNHNV, CDR2 YYDKDF (reference sequence). The material was CD4+ or CD8+ T cells sorted from blood, obtained in a trial of the OX40 agonist ivuxolimab. The chain joins TRBV15 to TRBJ1-5, with D tentatively TRBD1 (5 bases). This TCR was sampled from an adult with an advanced solid tumor such as melanoma, head and neck, liver or kidney cancer. The CDR3 sequence: CATSPGWQPQHF. The DNA for the CDR3 is TGTGCCACCAGCCCAGGGTGGCAGCCCCAGCATTTT. Variable domain in full (rest from reference TRBV15 and TRBJ1-5): DAMVIQNPRYQVTQFGKPVTLSCSQTLNHNVMYWYQQKSSQAPKLLFHYYDKDFNNEADTPDNFQSRRPNTSFCFLDIRSPGLGDTAMYLCATSPGWQPQHFGDGTRLSIL.